This T cell receptor beta chain was sequenced in a study of control samples from healthy donors and cancer patients. Sequencing was performed with immunoSEQ multiplex PCR; in TCRdb, only in-frame clones are kept and a portion is missing. Of over 80,000 clones in the sample, around 80% are singletons; the top ten hold 2%. The V gene's germline CDR1 is SGHDN and CDR2 FVKESK. The CDR3 is 14 residues long. V lost 0 bases and J 8 bases, leaving 11 bases between the germline ends. Sequencing was carried out using blood. V usage is TRBV14 and J usage is TRBJ2-1, with D possibly TRBD1 on 6 matching bases. The TCR was taken from a man between 60 and 75 years old in good health. The DNA for the CDR3 is TGTGCCAGCAGCCAAGATCTTGGACAGTATGAGCAGTTCTTC. Translated: CASSQDLGQYEQFF.